These T cell receptor beta chains were read from a single sample in a study of metastatic and nonmetastatic thyroid tumors. With MiXCR, TCRdb reprocessed the PCR reads. The sample includes around 26,000 clones, about 12% of them seen just once. Sequencing was done on a sample of blood. These receptor sequences come from a female donor with papillary thyroid cancer or a benign thyroid nodule (not recorded which). Some clones in this sample may be carry-over from other donors' samples. The CDR3 runs from the conserved cysteine through the conserved F or W. The D gene is left open where the match is weak. The listing skips clone size in some rows; elsewhere it reads once, few, many or a size class.

abundance | d_gene | j_gene | v_gene | CDR3aa | CDR3nt
few | NA | TRBJ2-1 | TRBV2 | CASSQSYEQFF | TGTGCCAGCAGCCAAAGTTATGAGCAGTTCTTT
many | TRBD1 | TRBJ1-2 | TRBV2 | CASTRTGGTYGYTF | TGTGCCAGCACAAGGACAGGGGGCACCTATGGCTACACCTTC
many | TRBD1 | TRBJ2-2 | TRBV11-3 | CASSSRDRSPTGELFF | TGTGCCAGCAGCTCTCGGGACAGGTCACCCACCGGGGAGCTGTTTTTT
many | NA | TRBJ1-4 | TRBV4-3 | CASSQDGQSATNEKLFF | TGCGCCAGCAGCCAAGATGGGCAGAGTGCAACTAATGAAAAACTGTTTTTT
many | NA | TRBJ1-5 | TRBV12-3/TRBV12-4 | CASRPTGINQPQHF | TGTGCCAGCAGGCCAACAGGGATCAATCAGCCCCAGCATTTT
many | TRBD1 | TRBJ1-2 | TRBV2 | CASSQGQGNYGYTF | TGTGCCAGCAGTCAGGGACAGGGTAACTATGGCTACACCTTC
many | TRBD1 | TRBJ2-7 | TRBV2 | CASRVGQGASYEQYF | TGTGCCAGCAGGGTAGGACAGGGGGCTTCCTACGAGCAGTACTTC
many | NA | TRBJ1-1 | TRBV6-2/TRBV6-3 | CASRQGSEAFF | TGTGCCAGCAGGCAGGGATCTGAAGCTTTCTTT
many | TRBD2 | TRBJ2-1 | TRBV20-1 | CSARGPAGVGEQFF | TGCAGTGCTAGAGGCCCCGCGGGGGTTGGTGAGCAGTTCTTC
many | TRBD2 | TRBJ2-3 | TRBV10-3 | CASEPGLATDTQYF | TGTGCCAGCGAACCGGGACTAGCCACAGATACGCAGTATTTT
many | TRBD2 | TRBJ2-4 | TRBV20-1 | CSARGILGREGNIQYF | TGCAGTGCTAGAGGGATCCTGGGGCGGGAGGGAAACATTCAGTACTTC
many | TRBD2 | TRBJ2-3 | TRBV28 | CASSFMGGPGYF | TGTGCCAGCAGTTTTATGGGAGGGCCTGGATATTTT
many | NA | TRBJ1-5 | TRBV6-2/TRBV6-3 | CASSSEEGQPQHF | TGTGCCAGCAGTTCCGAAGAAGGTCAGCCCCAGCATTTT
NA | NA | TRBJ1-1 | TRBV12-3/TRBV12-4 | CASIFGSLRSEAFF | TGTGCCAGCATTTTCGGATCTTTGCGTTCCGAAGCTTTCTTT
many | TRBD2 | TRBJ2-7 | TRBV5-4 | CASSPRAGGVVEQYF | TGTGCCAGCAGCCCGAGAGCGGGGGGGGTCGTGGAGCAGTACTTC
medium-sized | NA | TRBJ1-6 | TRBV6-1 | CASSELPPLHF | TGTGCCAGCAGTGAGTTGCCACCCCTCCACTTT
once | NA | TRBJ1-2 | TRBV7-2 | CASSPYQSVGFTF | TGTGCCAGCAGTCCCTACCAGAGCGTGGGCTTCACCTTC
many | TRBD1 | TRBJ1-6 | TRBV3-1 | CASSFPGQGNSPLHF | TGTGCCAGCAGCTTCCCGGGACAGGGAAATTCACCCCTCCACTTT
NA | TRBD2 | TRBJ2-1 | TRBV20-1 | CSARVPGRREVRHEQFF | TGCAGTGCTAGAGTTCCCGGTCGTCGGGAGGTCCGTCATGAGCAGTTCTTC
many | NA | TRBJ1-4 | TRBV30 | CAWSVQGFFEKLFF | TGTGCCTGGAGTGTACAGGGTTTTTTTGAAAAACTGTTTTTT
many | NA | TRBJ2-2 | TRBV2 | CASSEGREGELFF | TGTGCCAGCAGTGAGGGGCGGGAAGGGGAGCTGTTTTTT
many | TRBD1 | TRBJ2-1 | TRBV7-6 | CASSDRTGAGNEQFF | TGTGCCAGCAGCGACCGGACAGGTGCCGGGAATGAGCAGTTCTTC
many | TRBD1 | TRBJ2-7 | TRBV6-5 | CASSYSDRVLEQYF | TGTGCCAGCAGTTACTCCGACAGGGTTCTCGAGCAGTACTTC
NA | NA | TRBJ1-2 | TRBV30 | CAWSAGRAGVRGYTF | TGTGCCTGGAGTGCGGGGAGGGCGGGGGTGAGAGGCTACACCTTC
many | NA | TRBJ2-3 | TRBV12-5 | CASGLVRDTQYF | TGTGCTAGTGGTTTGGTACGGGATACGCAGTATTTT
many | TRBD2 | TRBJ2-1 | TRBV19 | CASSHWEGLNEQFF | TGTGCCAGTAGTCATTGGGAGGGCCTAAATGAGCAGTTCTTC
many | NA | TRBJ2-3 | TRBV11-2 | CASSLVRGDTQYF | TGTGCCAGCAGCTTAGTGCGAGGAGATACGCAGTATTTT
many | TRBD2 | TRBJ2-5 | TRBV7-9 | CASSLWLAGGKETQYF | TGTGCCAGCAGCTTATGGCTAGCGGGAGGGAAAGAGACCCAGTACTTC
many | TRBD1 | TRBJ2-7 | TRBV5-6 | CASSLGYRTGPYEQYF | TGTGCCAGCAGCTTGGGGTACCGGACAGGTCCCTACGAGCAGTACTTC
many | NA | TRBJ1-1 | TRBV12-3/TRBV12-4 | CASSLSVANTEAFF | TGTGCCAGCAGTTTAAGCGTAGCGAACACTGAAGCTTTCTTT
NA | NA | TRBJ2-3 | TRBV5-6 | CASSSPSRTRTDTQYF | TGTGCCAGCAGCTCGCCCTCTAGAACCCGCACAGATACGCAGTATTTT
medium-sized | NA | TRBJ2-7 | TRBV6-5 | CASSYLGAYEQYF | TGTGCCAGCAGTTACTTGGGGGCCTACGAGCAGTACTTC
many | NA | TRBJ2-3 | TRBV27 | CASSLFPGISTDTQYF | TGTGCCAGCAGTTTATTCCCGGGGATCAGCACAGATACGCAGTATTTT
many | NA | TRBJ2-1 | TRBV6-1 | CATQRVSSYNEQFF | TGTGCCACCCAGCGGGTGAGCTCCTACAATGAGCAGTTCTTC
NA | TRBD2 | TRBJ2-7 | TRBV28 | CASSSWEGTNEQYF | TGTGCCAGCAGTTCATGGGAGGGGACCAACGAGCAGTACTTC
many | NA | TRBJ2-1 | TRBV11-3 | CASSLDPHSGGNEQFF | TGTGCCAGCAGCTTAGATCCGCACAGTGGGGGCAATGAGCAGTTCTTC
NA | TRBD2 | TRBJ2-1 | TRBV12-3/TRBV12-4 | CASTLGLAYNEQFF | TGTGCCAGCACCTTGGGACTAGCATACAATGAGCAGTTCTTC
many | NA | TRBJ1-5 | TRBV30 | CAWSRGGAKHF | TGTGCCTGGAGTCGGGGGGGGGCGAAGCATTTT
many | TRBD2 | TRBJ2-4 | TRBV19 | CASSMVGGGNIQYF | TGTGCCAGTAGTATGGTTGGGGGGGGGAACATTCAGTACTTC
many | TRBD2 | TRBJ2-7 | TRBV30 | CAWSVTWREYEQYF | TGTGCCTGGAGTGTGACATGGCGGGAGTACGAGCAGTACTTC
many | NA | TRBJ1-2 | TRBV19 | CASSYDPGLTYGYTF | TGTGCCAGTAGTTACGATCCGGGCTTAACATATGGCTACACCTTC
many | NA | TRBJ1-4 | TRBV10-3 | CAISESTGSANEKLFF | TGTGCCATCAGTGAGTCGACGGGGTCGGCTAATGAAAAACTGTTTTTT
once | TRBD2 | TRBJ2-3 | TRBV5-1 | CASETSGSGLTDTQYF | TGCGCCAGCGAAACTAGCGGGAGCGGGTTGACAGATACGCAGTATTTT
many | TRBD2 | TRBJ2-5 | TRBV30 | CAWSVREGETQYF | TGTGCCTGGAGTGTACGGGAGGGGGAGACCCAGTACTTC
many | NA | TRBJ1-5 | TRBV2 | CASSAESSNQPQHF | TGTGCCAGCAGTGCCGAGAGTAGCAATCAGCCCCAGCATTTT
many | NA | TRBJ2-2 | TRBV6-2/TRBV6-3 | CASRPVSLTGELFF | TGTGCCAGCAGGCCGGTGAGTCTCACCGGGGAGCTGTTTTTT
NA | NA | TRBJ1-2 | TRBV11-1 | CASSFYSGQSYTF | TGTGCCAGCAGCTTTTATTCTGGACAGTCCTACACCTTC
NA | NA | TRBJ1-5 | TRBV20-1 | CSAIVRGQPQHF | TGCAGTGCTATTGTTCGAGGGCAGCCCCAGCATTTT
NA | NA | TRBJ2-1 | TRBV19 | CASTEGRGQNNEQFF | TGTGCCAGTACAGAGGGGAGGGGGCAAAACAATGAGCAGTTCTTC
many | NA | TRBJ1-5 | TRBV6-1 | CASRPTGNQPQHF | TGTGCCAGCAGACCTACAGGGAATCAGCCCCAGCATTTT
many | TRBD1 | TRBJ2-7 | TRBV6-1 | CASREPGTGNYEQYF | TGTGCCAGCAGAGAACCCGGGACAGGGAACTACGAGCAGTACTTC
many | TRBD1 | TRBJ1-1 | TRBV7-9 | CASSLDRGAEAFF | TGTGCCAGCAGCTTGGACAGGGGCGCTGAAGCTTTCTTT
NA | NA | TRBJ2-7 | TRBV2 | CASSEAPCCYEQYF | TGTGCCAGCAGTGAAGCGCCTTGTTGCTACGAGCAGTACTTC
many | TRBD2 | TRBJ2-5 | TRBV24-1 | CATSDLGTSGPEETQYF | TGTGCCACCAGTGATTTAGGGACTAGCGGTCCTGAAGAGACCCAGTACTTC